What follows is one T cell receptor beta chain and its context. The CDR3 has 15 residues. CDR1 and CDR2 (germline): SGHRS, YFSETQ. Unmatched junction bases numbered 6, after V lost 0 bases and J lost 5 bases. This specimen comes from a study of blood T cell repertoires in COVID-19. The overall study: The analysed material was cDNA or gDNA that came from T cells, B-cell-depleted T cells, or PBMCs.

Per the study methods: The assay estimated nucleated cells by amplifying reference gene primers. Sequencing was performed with immunoSEQ multiplex PCR; in TCRdb, only in-frame clones are kept and a portion is missing. The V and J calls and clone size come from that table; D and trimming were worked out from the DNA. The sample has 98,000 or so clones; approximately 80% are singletons. The chain recombines TRBV5-1 with TRBJ2-7; TRBD1 aligns across 9 bases. The TCR comes from a woman older than 75 with active or convalescent COVID-19. The specimen was peripheral blood. The CDR3 spells CASSLEGTGWDEQYF. CDR3 DNA: TGCGCCAGCAGCTTGGAGGGGACAGGGTGGGACGAGCAGTACTTC.